Below are 17 T cell receptor beta chains sequenced from a single sample in a study of blood T cell repertoires in COVID-19. This table comes from immunoSEQ multiplex PCR, and its TCRdb copy is limited to in-frame clones, with some not included. The sample holds around 70,000 clones; roughly 87% are singletons and the top ten take about 30%. Specimen: peripheral blood. The source of these receptors is a woman aged 80 or older with active or convalescent COVID-19.

The chain uses TRBV9 and TRBJ2-2, with 7 bases lining up with TRBD2. The CDR3 is made up of 17 amino acids. V lost 6 bases and J lost 0; bases outside the gene matches: 11. Germline CDR1 reads SGDLS; CDR2 reads YYNGEE. The CDR3 coding sequence is TGTGCCAGCATTGGGGGACCGGGGAGGGCGAACACCGGGGAGCTGTTTTTT. This sequence encodes CASIGGPGRANTGELFF.

The chain joins TRBV11-2 to TRBJ2-3, with 8 bases fitting TRBD2. The V segment lost 5 bases and the J segment 5 bases; nucleotides outside the gene matches: 6. Germline CDR1 reads SGHAT; CDR2 reads FQNNGV. This CDR3 is 14 amino acids long. CDR3 coding DNA: TGTGCCAGCAGCCTTAGCGGGGCGGAAGATACGCAGTATTTT. This gives the protein CASSLSGAEDTQYF.

CDR3 in DNA: TGCAGCGTTGACGGGACAGGGGTGACAGATACGCAGTATTTT. This translates into CSVDGTGVTDTQYF. V and J are TRBV29-1 and TRBJ2-3; 10 bases are shared with TRBD1. This CDR3 has 14 amino acids. Germline V gene data show CDR1 as SQVTM and CDR2 as ANQGSEA. J lost 3 bases, V lost 3 bases, and 3 bases had no gene match.

The genes are TRBV7-2 and TRBJ2-1, with TRBD2 matching 8 bases. Germline V gene sequence: CDR1 SGHTA, CDR2 FQGNSA. Trimming cost V 5 bases and J 6 bases; bases outside gene matches: 12. CDR3 length: 16 residues. The CDR3 reads CASSPPGAGVLNEQFF. The CDR3 region has the DNA TGTGCCAGCAGCCCTCCTGGAGCGGGGGTGCTCAATGAGCAGTTCTTC.

The chain uses TRBV28 and TRBJ2-5; maybe TRBD2 (5 bases). CDR3 size: 14 residues. Trimming removed 1 base from V and 5 bases from J, with 11 bases in between. Germline loops: CDR1 MDHEN, CDR2 SYDVKM. CDR3 in DNA: TGTGCCAGCAGTTTATCTCCTAGCCGGGAGACCCAGTACTTC. It encodes CASSLSPSRETQYF.

V gene TRBV5-1 combines with J gene TRBJ1-1, with TRBD1 identical over 7 bases. The trim removed 7 bases at V and 1 base at J, leaving 7 bases unmatched. In germline, CDR1 is SGHRS, CDR2 YFSETQ. CDR3 length: 14 residues. The CDR3 DNA sequence: TGCGCCAGCGGAAGACAGGGCACGAACACTGAAGCTTTCTTT. It translates to CASGRQGTNTEAFF.

The chain recombines TRBV5-1 with TRBJ2-3; 8 bases are shared with TRBD2. Germline assignment: CDR1 SGHRS and CDR2 YFSETQ. Trimming cost V 4 bases and J 3 bases; bases outside gene matches: 13. There are 17 residues in the CDR3. The CDR3 sequence: CASSPPRGGGMTDTQYF. Here the CDR3 DNA reads TGCGCCAGCAGCCCCCCCCGGGGGGGCGGAATGACAGATACGCAGTATTTT. Full variable domain (rest looked up from reference TRBV5-1 and TRBJ2-3): KAGVTQTPRYLIKTRGQQVTLSCSPISGHRSVSWYQQTPGQGLQFLFEYFSETQRNKGNFPGRFSGRQFSNSRSEMNVSTLELGDSALYLCASSPPRGGGMTDTQYFGPGTRLTVL.

CDR3 nucleotide sequence: TGCGCCAGCAGCTTGATTGGGGAGGGCTACACCTTC. Amino acid sequence: CASSLIGEGYTF. J is TRBJ1-2 and V is TRBV5-1; unclear D gene. The V gene lost 1 base and the J gene lost 8 bases, with 9 bases spanning the gap. CDR1 is SGHRS and CDR2 is YFSETQ in the germline V gene. This CDR3 has 12 amino acids.

This chain joins TRBV4-3 and TRBJ2-7, with 10 bases aligning to TRBD2. CDR3 size: 14 residues. V trimming: 4 bases; J trimming: 6 bases; junction bases outside the gene matches: 6. The V gene's germline CDR1 is LGHNA and CDR2 YSLEER. DNA for the CDR3: TGCGCCAGCAGCCGGGGCCTAGCGGGGGTCGAGCAGTACTTC. Translation: CASSRGLAGVEQYF.

This clone has a single count. The rearrangement joins TRBV29-1 to TRBJ1-2; D perhaps matches TRBD1 (6 bases). Trimming took off 4 bases at V and 6 bases at J, with 12 bases between the two ends. This CDR3 has 12 amino acids. Germline values: CDR1 SQVTM, CDR2 ANQGSEA. The DNA for the CDR3 is TGCAGCGTTGGGCACGGGGACAATGGCTACACCTTC. Amino acid sequence: CSVGHGDNGYTF.

In DNA, the CDR3 is TGTGCCAGCAGTCTCAGAAGAAACTATGGCTACACCTTC. Amino acids: CASSLRRNYGYTF. The chain links TRBV28 to TRBJ1-2; D not resolved. CDR1 is MDHEN, CDR2 SYDVKM, per germline. This CDR3 spans 13 amino acids. Trimming took 5 bases from V and 2 from J, leaving 9 bases between them.

V and J are TRBV10-3 and TRBJ2-1; TRBD1 matches at 8 bases. The V gene end was trimmed by 2 bases and the J gene end by 12 bases; junction bases not matched to a gene: 9. Germline V CDR1 and CDR2: ENHRY, SYGVKD. CDR3 size: 14 residues. The CDR3 DNA is TGTGCCATCAGTGAGACCGTAGACACAGGGGGGCAGTTCTTC. The encoded protein is CAISETVDTGGQFF.

This clone was counted between two and nine times. The rearrangement joins TRBV28 to TRBJ2-7; D is uncertain. This CDR3 region has 16 residues. Deletions cut 3 bases from V and 4 bases from J, with 19 bases between. Germline V gene data show CDR1 as MDHEN and CDR2 as SYDVKM. The CDR3 nucleotides are TGTGCCAGCAGTTTGGGCACTGGTTATGCGCCTTACGAGCAGTACTTC. Translating gives CASSLGTGYAPYEQYF.

The CDR3 loop reads CASSYMRGGSEQYF. The CDR3 region has the DNA TGTGCCAGCAGTTACATGCGGGGGGGAAGCGAGCAGTACTTC. V and J are TRBV6-6 and TRBJ2-7; 9 positions match TRBD2. The CDR3 is 14 residues long. J was trimmed by 6 bases and V by 2 bases; bases with no gene match: 5. Germline-derived CDR1 and CDR2 are MNHNY and SVGAGI (reference sequence).

Note on this clone: The sample holds other DNA sequences that translate to the same CDR3. The chain links TRBV5-8 to TRBJ1-5, with D uncertain. The germline CDR1 and CDR2 sequences are SGHTS and YDEGEE. CDR3 length: 12 residues. Trimming stripped 2 bases from V and 5 bases from J, with 5 bases between. CDR3 coding DNA: TGTGCCAGCAGCTTTCGAGATCAGCCCCAGCATTTT. Its protein is CASSFRDQPQHF.

J is TRBJ1-1 and V is TRBV3-1 (or the pseudogene TRBV3-2); D unresolved. Trimming took 0 bases from V and 11 from J, leaving 13 bases between them. There are 13 residues in the CDR3. Per germline, CDR1 LGHDT and CDR2 YNNKEL (reference sequence). CDR3 sequence (DNA): TGTGCCAGCAGCCAAGATTTTTACAGCCGGGCTTTCTTT. This encodes CASSQDFYSRAFF.

The chain is built from TRBV6-5 and TRBJ1-5; D not resolved. Germline CDR1 is MNHEY and CDR2 is SVGAGI. The V end lost 6 bases, the J end lost 6 bases, and 15 bases lay between the germline ends. The CDR3 sequence is 14 residues long. The CDR3: CASRHRGNGQPQHF. CDR3 bases: TGTGCCAGCAGACACCGGGGAAACGGTCAGCCCCAGCATTTT.